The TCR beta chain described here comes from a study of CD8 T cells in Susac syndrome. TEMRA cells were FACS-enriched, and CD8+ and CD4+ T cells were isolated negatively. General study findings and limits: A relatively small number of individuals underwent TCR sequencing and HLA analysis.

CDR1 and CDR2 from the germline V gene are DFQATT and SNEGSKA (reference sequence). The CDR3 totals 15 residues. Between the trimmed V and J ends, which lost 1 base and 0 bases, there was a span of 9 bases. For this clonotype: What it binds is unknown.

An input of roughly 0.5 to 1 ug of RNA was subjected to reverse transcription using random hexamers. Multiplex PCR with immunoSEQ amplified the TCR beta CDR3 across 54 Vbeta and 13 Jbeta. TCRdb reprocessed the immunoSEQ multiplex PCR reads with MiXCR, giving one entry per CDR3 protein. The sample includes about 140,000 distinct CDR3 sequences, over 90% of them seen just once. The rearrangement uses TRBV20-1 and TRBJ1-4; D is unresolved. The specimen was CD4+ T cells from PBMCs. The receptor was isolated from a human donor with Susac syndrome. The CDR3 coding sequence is TGCAGTGCTAGAGCGTCGGGTGCAACTAATGAAAAACTGTTTTTT. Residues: CSARASGATNEKLFF.